The entry below gives a single T cell receptor (beta chain) sequence along with its context. V lost 7 bases to trimming and J lost 4 bases, with 13 bases between them. Germline V lookup: CDR1 SQVTM, CDR2 ANQGSEA. The CDR3 length is 12 residues. This specimen comes from a study of cytomegalovirus exposure and HLA in healthy donors. About the study: When over 300 donors were genotyped, more than 70% of them were found to fall in the Caucasian-associated ancestry cluster.

Both 60 Vbeta primers and 13 Jbeta primers went into the PCR. Repertoires were generated with immunoSEQ multiplex PCR, while TCRdb's copy carries only in-frame clones and drops some. The data show approximately 100,000 clones, about 70% seen once. Sequenced material: PBMCs. This TCR was sampled from a man aged 50-59 years in good health and CMV-seropositive. The chain uses TRBV29-1 and TRBJ1-2; perhaps TRBD1 as D (6 bases). The DNA of the CDR3 is TGCAGCGCGCGGACAGCGATCTATGGCTACACCTTC. Translating gives CSARTAIYGYTF.